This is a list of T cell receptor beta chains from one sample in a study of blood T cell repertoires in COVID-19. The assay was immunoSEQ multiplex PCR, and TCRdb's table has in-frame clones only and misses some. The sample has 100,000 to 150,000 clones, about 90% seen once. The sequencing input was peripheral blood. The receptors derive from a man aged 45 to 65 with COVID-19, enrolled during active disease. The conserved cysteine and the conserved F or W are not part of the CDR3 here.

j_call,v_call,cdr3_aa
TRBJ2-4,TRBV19,ASREAGGPNIQY
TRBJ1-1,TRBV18,ASSPGGDTEAF
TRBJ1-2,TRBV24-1,ATSGGEQTYGYT
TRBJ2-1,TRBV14,ASSRGNEQF
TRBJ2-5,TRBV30,AWTRSETQY
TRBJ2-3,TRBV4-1,ASSQEQGAYPDTQY
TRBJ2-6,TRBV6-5,ASHRPGSGANVLT
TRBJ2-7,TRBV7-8,ASSLDRVNEQY
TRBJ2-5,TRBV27,ASRLMTGAGETQY
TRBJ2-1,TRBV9,ASSVVDRGHEQF
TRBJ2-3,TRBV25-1,ASSEGYLGQGTDTQY
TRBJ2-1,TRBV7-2,ASSTFSGNEQF
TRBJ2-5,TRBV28,ASSTWAPEETQY
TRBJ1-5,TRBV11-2,ASSSSGWQPQH
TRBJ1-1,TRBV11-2,ASSLDRAEAF
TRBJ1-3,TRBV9,ASSVAAGGQGSGNTIY